This T cell receptor beta chain was identified in a study of molecular identifiers for immune sequencing clone quantification. Sorting captured naive CD8 T cells as CD8+CD4-CCR7+CD45RA+. V was clipped by 3 bases and J by 1 base; unmatched bases: 4. The CDR3 is 16 residues long. Germline assignment: CDR1 MDHEN and CDR2 SYDVKM. Previously described methods and listed TCR primers were employed for the bulk TCR libraries. TCRdb analysed the PCR reads with MiXCR anew, one entry per CDR3 protein. This table has under 650,000 distinct CDR3 sequences, around 20% appearing once. This clonotype was counted ten times or more.

The receptor's source is a human donor in good health. Some libraries in this study had Jurkat cell RNA spiked in. The chain uses TRBV28 and TRBJ2-3; 10 nucleotides agree with TRBD2. Material for sequencing was naive CD8+ T cells from blood, with Jurkat cell RNA spiked in. Subset given: FACS-sorted CD8+CD4-CCR7+CD45RA+ naive T cells. The CDR3 DNA reads as TGTGCCAGCAGTTTTATAGCGGGGGGTGGCACAGATACGCAGTATTTT. It translates to CASSFIAGGGTDTQYF.